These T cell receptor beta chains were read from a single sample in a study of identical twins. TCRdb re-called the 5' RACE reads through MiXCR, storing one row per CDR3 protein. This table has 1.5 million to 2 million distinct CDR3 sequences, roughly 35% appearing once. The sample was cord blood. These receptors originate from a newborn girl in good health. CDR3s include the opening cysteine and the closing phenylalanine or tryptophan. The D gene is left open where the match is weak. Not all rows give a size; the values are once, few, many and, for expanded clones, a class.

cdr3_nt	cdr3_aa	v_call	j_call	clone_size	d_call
TGTGCCAGCGAAAAACCCAGGGAGTCTGGCTCCTACGAGCAGTACTTC	CASEKPRESGSYEQYF	TRBV6-5	TRBJ2-7	few	NA
TGTGCTACAACATCAACAGGGAATCAGCCCCAGCATTTT	CATTSTGNQPQHF	TRBV10-3	TRBJ1-5	NA	NA
TGTGCCAGCTCACCAGCGGGTCAGCCCCAGCATTTT	CASSPAGQPQHF	TRBV27	TRBJ1-5	many	NA
TGCAGTGCTAGAGATCTCGGCTCCGGGACAGTCTTCCCCTACGAGCAGTACTTC	CSARDLGSGTVFPYEQYF	TRBV20-1	TRBJ2-7	NA	TRBD1
TGTGCCAGCTCACCCTCCGGGACAAGGGGCCCTCAAGAGACCCAGTACTTC	CASSPSGTRGPQETQYF	TRBV18	TRBJ2-5	few	NA
TGTGCCAGCAGTTTCAGCCCGGGACAGCTAAGCTCCTACGAGCAGTACTTC	CASSFSPGQLSSYEQYF	TRBV27	TRBJ2-7	few	TRBD1
TGCAGTGCTAGGATCGGTAGCGGGGGTTACAATGAGCAGTTCTTC	CSARIGSGGYNEQFF	TRBV20-1	TRBJ2-1	NA	TRBD2
TGTGCCAGCAGCTCCGGGGTTCGGGAAAAACTGTTTTTT	CASSSGVREKLFF	TRBV5-6	TRBJ1-4	few	NA
TGTGCCAGCCTACTAGCGGGGCACACAGATACGCAGTATTTT	CASLLAGHTDTQYF	TRBV3-1	TRBJ2-3	few	TRBD2
TGTGCCAGCAGCTTGCTAGCGGGGGGGCATACTGAGCAGTTCTTC	CASSLLAGGHTEQFF	TRBV5-6	TRBJ2-1	NA	TRBD2
TGCAGTGCTAGAGATATAGGGGACAGGGGCACCGGGGAGCTGTTTTTT	CSARDIGDRGTGELFF	TRBV20-1	TRBJ2-2	NA	TRBD1
TGTGCCAGCACCACTGGACGGCTTCCCCAGCATTTT	CASTTGRLPQHF	TRBV28	TRBJ1-5	NA	NA
TGCAGTGCTGGCTCTAGCGGGAGCTCCTACAATGAGCAGTTCTTC	CSAGSSGSSYNEQFF	TRBV20-1	TRBJ2-1	many	TRBD2
TGTGCCAGCAGTTCCAGAACAATAGCGGGAGATGAGCAGTTCTTC	CASSSRTIAGDEQFF	TRBV27	TRBJ2-1	few	TRBD2
TGCGCCAGCCGCAGGGGAATCTTGACCGGCATGAACACTGAAGCTTTCTTT	CASRRGILTGMNTEAFF	TRBV5-1	TRBJ1-1	NA	NA
TGCGCCAGCAGCTTGGTTTTCACAGACCCCTCAGATACGCAGTATTTT	CASSLVFTDPSDTQYF	TRBV5-1	TRBJ2-3	NA	NA
TGTGCCAGCAGTGCGTCACTAGCATCCACAGATACGCAGTATTTT	CASSASLASTDTQYF	TRBV6-4	TRBJ2-3	few	NA
TGTGCCGGCACCGCCCTAGCGGGAGTTTTGACAGATACGCAGTATTTT	CAGTALAGVLTDTQYF	TRBV27	TRBJ2-3	NA	TRBD2
TGCAGCGTCGGGACTCGCCAAGAGACCCAGTACTTC	CSVGTRQETQYF	TRBV29-1	TRBJ2-5	few	NA
TGTGCCAGCAGCTTAGCGCAAAGCGGGAAACCTAACAATGAGCAGTACTTC	CASSLAQSGKPNNEQYF	TRBV7-9	TRBJ2-7	NA	TRBD2
TGTGCCAGCAGCTTACGGGACAGCTCTAATTCACCCCTCCACTTT	CASSLRDSSNSPLHF	TRBV6-1	TRBJ1-6	NA	TRBD1
TGCAGTGCTAGACTAGAGCTGGACAGAGACGGTGAAAAACTGTTTTTT	CSARLELDRDGEKLFF	TRBV20-1	TRBJ1-4	NA	NA
TGTGCCAGCACGATGGCGGGGGCGACTGAAGCTTTCTTT	CASTMAGATEAFF	TRBV25-1	TRBJ1-1	few	NA
TGTGCCACCATCATGACAGGGGGAAACACCATATATTTT	CATIMTGGNTIYF	TRBV15	TRBJ1-3	NA	TRBD1
TGTGCCAGCTCATTAAGCGGGAGCCTCAATGAGCAGTTCTTC	CASSLSGSLNEQFF	TRBV18	TRBJ2-1	many	TRBD2
TGTGCCAGCAGTTTATTTAGCCCGCTCTCCTACGAGCAGTACTTC	CASSLFSPLSYEQYF	TRBV27	TRBJ2-7	NA	NA
TGTGCCAGCTCACCACAGATTGGGACAGGGGGTAACAATGAGCAGTTCTTC	CASSPQIGTGGNNEQFF	TRBV18	TRBJ2-1	NA	TRBD1
TGTGCCAGCAGCTTAGGTTCGACGGAGAACACTGAAGCTTTCTTT	CASSLGSTENTEAFF	TRBV7-9	TRBJ1-1	few	NA
TGCGCCAGCAGCCCCTTCTCCAGGGACACTGAAGCTTTCTTT	CASSPFSRDTEAFF	TRBV5-1	TRBJ1-1	few	NA
TGCAGCGTTGGAGGACTAGGTGGCTACGAGCAGTACTTC	CSVGGLGGYEQYF	TRBV29-1	TRBJ2-7	many	TRBD2
TGCGCCAGCAGCTTGGACGTGGGGCGATTAGGCTACACCTTC	CASSLDVGRLGYTF	TRBV5-1	TRBJ1-2	NA	NA
TGCAGTGCTGGATCAGCGGGGTCGGAGGATACGCAGTATTTT	CSAGSAGSEDTQYF	TRBV20-1	TRBJ2-3	NA	TRBD2
TGTGCCAGCAACAGGGCTAATCAGCCCCAGCATTTT	CASNRANQPQHF	TRBV2	TRBJ1-5	NA	NA
TGTGCCAGCAGCACGACAGGGAGCAGGAACACAGATACGCAGTATTTT	CASSTTGSRNTDTQYF	TRBV6-1	TRBJ2-3	NA	TRBD1
TGTGCCAGCAGTGAAGCCCTTGACAGCGGGAGAGGTGCTTTCTTT	CASSEALDSGRGAFF	TRBV2	TRBJ1-1	NA	NA